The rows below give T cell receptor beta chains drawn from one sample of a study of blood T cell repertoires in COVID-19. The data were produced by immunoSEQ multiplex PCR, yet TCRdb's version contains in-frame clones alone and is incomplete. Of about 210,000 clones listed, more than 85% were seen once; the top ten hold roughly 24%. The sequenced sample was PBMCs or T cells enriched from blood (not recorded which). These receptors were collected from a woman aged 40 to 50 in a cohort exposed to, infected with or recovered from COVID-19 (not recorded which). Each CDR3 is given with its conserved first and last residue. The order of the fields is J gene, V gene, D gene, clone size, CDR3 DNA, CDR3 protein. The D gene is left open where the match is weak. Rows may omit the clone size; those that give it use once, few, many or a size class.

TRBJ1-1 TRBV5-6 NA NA TGTGCCAGCAGCTTCAGGGTGTCAAGGAACACTGAAGCTTTCTTT CASSFRVSRNTEAFF
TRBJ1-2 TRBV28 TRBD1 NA TGTGCCAGCAGAGCACCGGACAGGTCGTATGGCTACACCTTC CASRAPDRSYGYTF
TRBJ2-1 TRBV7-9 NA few TGTGCCAGCAGCTCCCCGGGACTGCTGGGTGAGCAGTTCTTC CASSSPGLLGEQFF
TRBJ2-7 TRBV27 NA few TGTGCCAGCAGTAGAACCGGGGCCTACGAGCAGTACTTC CASSRTGAYEQYF
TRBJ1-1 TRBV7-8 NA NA TGTGCCAGCAGCACCCGGGGGGGGATAACTGAAGCTTTCTTT CASSTRGGITEAFF
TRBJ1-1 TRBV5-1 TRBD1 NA TGCGCCAGCAGCTGGGAGCACGGTACAGGGGGCTGGAACACTGAAGCTTTCTTT CASSWEHGTGGWNTEAFF
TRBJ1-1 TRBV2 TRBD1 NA TGTGCCAGCAGTGAGATCGAACAGGGGACTACTGAAGCTTTCTTT CASSEIEQGTTEAFF
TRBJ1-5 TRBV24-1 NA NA TGTGCCACCAGTGATCTAGGGGACAAACAAGGGCAGCCCCAGCATTTT CATSDLGDKQGQPQHF
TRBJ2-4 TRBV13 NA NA TGTGCCAGCAGCACGTCGGGGGGCCAAAACATTCAGTACTTC CASSTSGGQNIQYF
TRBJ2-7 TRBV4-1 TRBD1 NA TGCGCCAGCAGCCACCCGGGACAGGGTATGGAGCAGTACTTC CASSHPGQGMEQYF
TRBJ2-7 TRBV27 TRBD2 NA TGTGCCAGCAGTCCCCGGGCAAGCGGGGCCTACGAGCAGTACTTC CASSPRASGAYEQYF
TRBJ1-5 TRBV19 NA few TGTGCCAGTAGTATAGTCGAACACTACAGCAATCAGCCCCAGCATTTT CASSIVEHYSNQPQHF
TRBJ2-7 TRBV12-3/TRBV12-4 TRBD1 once TGTGCCAGCAGCTTTAACAGGGGCTACGAGCAGTACTTC CASSFNRGYEQYF
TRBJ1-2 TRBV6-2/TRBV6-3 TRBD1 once TGTGCCAGCAGTACAGGGGGTGCTTCCTATGGCTACACCTTC CASSTGGASYGYTF
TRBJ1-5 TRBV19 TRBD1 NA TGTGCCAGTAGTATTGCCAGGGGGCGTTACAATCAGCCCCAGCATTTT CASSIARGRYNQPQHF
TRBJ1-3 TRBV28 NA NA TGTGCCAGCAGGCAACCGACCCGGGGGAACTCTGGAAACACCATATATTTT CASRQPTRGNSGNTIYF
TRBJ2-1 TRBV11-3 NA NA TGTGCCAGCAGCCCACGGACAGTAAACTACAATGAGCAGTTCTTC CASSPRTVNYNEQFF
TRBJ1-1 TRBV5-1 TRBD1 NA TGCGCCAGCAGCTTGCAGGGGGGAACTGAAGCTTTCTTT CASSLQGGTEAFF
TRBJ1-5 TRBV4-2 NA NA TGTGCCAGCAGCCAAGTGTGGGGGCAGGATAGCAATCAGCCCCAGCATTTT CASSQVWGQDSNQPQHF
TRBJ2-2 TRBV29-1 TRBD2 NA TGCAGCTCTCGGGGGGAGAACACCGGGGAGCTGTTTTTT CSSRGENTGELFF
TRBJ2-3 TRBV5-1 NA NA TGCGCCAGCCACCCCGGGACACCTAGCACAGATACGCAGTATTTT CASHPGTPSTDTQYF
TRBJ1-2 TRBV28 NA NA TGTGCCAGCAGTTACACGGCCTCGGGAGGCTACACCTTC CASSYTASGGYTF
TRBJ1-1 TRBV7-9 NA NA TGTGCCAGCAGCCAAAACAGGGTCACTGAAGCTTTCTTT CASSQNRVTEAFF
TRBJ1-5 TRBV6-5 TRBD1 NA TGTGCCAGCAGTTACCGGGACAGGGCTGGCAATCAGCCCCAGCATTTT CASSYRDRAGNQPQHF
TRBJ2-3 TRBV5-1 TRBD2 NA TGCGCCAGCAGCTTGGACGGGAGGGGTACAGATACGCAGTATTTT CASSLDGRGTDTQYF
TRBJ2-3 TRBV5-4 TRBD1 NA TGTGCCAGCTCCCAGACAGGGAGCACAGATACGCAGTATTTT CASSQTGSTDTQYF
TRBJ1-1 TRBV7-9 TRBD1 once TGTGCCAGCAGCTTAGCAGCGACAGGGGACACTGAAGCTTTCTTT CASSLAATGDTEAFF
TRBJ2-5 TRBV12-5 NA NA TGTGCTAGTGGTTTCGGACGGGAGCCCCCCCAAGAGACCCAGTACTTC CASGFGREPPQETQYF
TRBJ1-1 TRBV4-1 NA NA TGCGCCAGCAGCCAATACAGGGATACTGAAGCTTTCTTT CASSQYRDTEAFF
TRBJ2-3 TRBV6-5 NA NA TGTGCCAGCAGTCCGGGACGGCGGGGAGGTACGCAGTATTTT CASSPGRRGGTQYF
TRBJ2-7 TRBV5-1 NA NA TGCGCCAGCAGCTTGGATCCGGGAACGGGCTACGAGCAGTACTTC CASSLDPGTGYEQYF
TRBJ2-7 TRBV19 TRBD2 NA TGTGCCAGTAGTCCGGGAGGGGTTAGTTACGAGCAGTACTTC CASSPGGVSYEQYF
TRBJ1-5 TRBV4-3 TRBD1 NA TGCGCCAGCAGCCCAGGGGACAGGGGGCATTACAATCAGCCCCAGCATTTT CASSPGDRGHYNQPQHF
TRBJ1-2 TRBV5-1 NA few TGCGCCAGCAGCAACCAGGGTAGGGGCTACACCTTC CASSNQGRGYTF
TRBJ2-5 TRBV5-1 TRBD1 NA TGCGCCAGCAGCTCCACAGGGGGCCAAGAGACCCAGTACTTC CASSSTGGQETQYF
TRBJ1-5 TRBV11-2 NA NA TGTGCCAGCAGCTCCCAGGCGAGTCAGCCCCAGCATTTT CASSSQASQPQHF
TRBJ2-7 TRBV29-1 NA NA TGCAGCGTTGTTGCACGGGTAACTTACAAACCCTACGAGCAGTACTTC CSVVARVTYKPYEQYF
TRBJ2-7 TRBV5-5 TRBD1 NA TGTGCCAGCACTGTAGGGACAGGGGTAATCTACGAGCAGTACTTC CASTVGTGVIYEQYF